This T cell receptor (beta chain) is from a study of cytomegalovirus exposure and HLA in healthy donors. As to this clone: Its antigen is unidentified.

CDR3 length: 14 residues. V gave up 5 bases and J gave up 4 bases, with 9 bases separating them. Germline lookup yields CDR1 MNHEY and CDR2 SMNVEV (reference sequence). General study points: CMV serostatus alone was available as immune exposure information.

The PCR used 60 Vbeta and 13 Jbeta primers. Libraries were prepared by immunoSEQ multiplex PCR; TCRdb keeps only in-frame clonotypes and omits some of them. This table has 100,000 to 150,000 clones, about two thirds appearing once. The sequenced sample consisted of PBMCs. This chain uses TRBV27 with TRBJ1-6; perhaps TRBD1 as D (5 bases). The clonotype originates from an older woman in good health and CMV-seropositive. CDR3 residues: CASSVQGYNSPLHF. As DNA, the CDR3 is TGTGCCAGCAGTGTCCAGGGTTATAATTCACCCCTCCACTTT.